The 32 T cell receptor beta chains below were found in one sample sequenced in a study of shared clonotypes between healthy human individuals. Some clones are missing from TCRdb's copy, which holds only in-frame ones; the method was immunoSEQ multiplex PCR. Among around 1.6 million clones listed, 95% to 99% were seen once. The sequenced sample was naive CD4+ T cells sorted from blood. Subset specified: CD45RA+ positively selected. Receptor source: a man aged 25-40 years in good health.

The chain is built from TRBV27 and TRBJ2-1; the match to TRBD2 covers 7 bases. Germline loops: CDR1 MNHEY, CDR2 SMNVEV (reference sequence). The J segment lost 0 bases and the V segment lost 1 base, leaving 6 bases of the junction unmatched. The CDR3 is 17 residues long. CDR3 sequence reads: CASSLWGGRVSYNEQFF. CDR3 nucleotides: TGTGCCAGCAGTTTATGGGGGGGACGGGTCTCCTACAATGAGCAGTTCTTC.

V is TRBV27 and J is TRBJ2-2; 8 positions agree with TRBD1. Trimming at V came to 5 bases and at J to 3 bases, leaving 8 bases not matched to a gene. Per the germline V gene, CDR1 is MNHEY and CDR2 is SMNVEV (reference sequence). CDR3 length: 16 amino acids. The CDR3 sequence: CASSPGRQGHTGELFF. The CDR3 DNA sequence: TGTGCCAGCAGTCCCGGCAGACAGGGGCACACCGGGGAGCTGTTTTTT.

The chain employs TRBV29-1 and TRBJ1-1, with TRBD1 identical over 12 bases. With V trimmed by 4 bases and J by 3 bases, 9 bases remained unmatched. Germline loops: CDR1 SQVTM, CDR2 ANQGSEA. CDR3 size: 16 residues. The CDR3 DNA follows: TGCAGCGTTGCAGGATGGGACAGGGGGCCCCACACTGAAGCTTTCTTT. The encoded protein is CSVAGWDRGPHTEAFF.

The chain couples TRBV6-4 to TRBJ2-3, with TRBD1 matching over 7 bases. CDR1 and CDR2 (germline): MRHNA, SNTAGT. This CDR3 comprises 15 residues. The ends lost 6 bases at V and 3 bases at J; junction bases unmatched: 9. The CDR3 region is CASRRQGLVTDTQYF. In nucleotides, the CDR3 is TGTGCCAGCAGGCGACAGGGTTTAGTTACAGATACGCAGTATTTT.

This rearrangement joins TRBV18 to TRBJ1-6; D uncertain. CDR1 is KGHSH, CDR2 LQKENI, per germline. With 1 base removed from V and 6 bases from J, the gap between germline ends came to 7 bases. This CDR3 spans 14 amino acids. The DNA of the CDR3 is TGTGCCAGCTCACCACTCCGGATTAATTCACCCCTCCACTTT. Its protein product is CASSPLRINSPLHF.

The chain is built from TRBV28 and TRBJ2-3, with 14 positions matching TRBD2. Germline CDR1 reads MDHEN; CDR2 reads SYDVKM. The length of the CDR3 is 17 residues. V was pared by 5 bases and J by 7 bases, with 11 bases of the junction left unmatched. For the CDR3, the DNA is TGTGCCAGCAGTCCGGGACTAGCGGGAGCACGAAGGTATACGCAGTATTTT. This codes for CASSPGLAGARRYTQYF.

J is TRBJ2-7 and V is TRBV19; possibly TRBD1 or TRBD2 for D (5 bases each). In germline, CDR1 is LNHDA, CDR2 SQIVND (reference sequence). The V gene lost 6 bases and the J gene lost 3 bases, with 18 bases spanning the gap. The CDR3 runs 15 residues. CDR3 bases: TGTGCCAGTAGCCCTGGGACCCAAGCGGACTACGAGCAGTACTTC. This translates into CASSPGTQADYEQYF.

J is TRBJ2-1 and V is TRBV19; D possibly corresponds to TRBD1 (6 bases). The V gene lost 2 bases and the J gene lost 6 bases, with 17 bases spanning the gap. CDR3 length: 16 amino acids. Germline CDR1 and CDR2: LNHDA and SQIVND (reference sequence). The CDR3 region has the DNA TGTGCCAGTAGTATAACCCCCGCAGGGGTGGGCAATGAGCAGTTCTTC. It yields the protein CASSITPAGVGNEQFF. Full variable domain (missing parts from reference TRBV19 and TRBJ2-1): DGGITQSPKYLFRKEGQNVTLSCEQNLNHDAMYWYRQDPGQGLRLIYYSQIVNDFQKGDIAEGYSVSREKKESFPLTVTSAQKNPTAFYLCASSITPAGVGNEQFFGPGTRLTVL.

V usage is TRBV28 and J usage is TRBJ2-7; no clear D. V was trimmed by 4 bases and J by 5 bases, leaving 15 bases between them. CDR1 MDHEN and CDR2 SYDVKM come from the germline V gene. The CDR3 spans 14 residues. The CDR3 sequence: CASSSIGGWDEQYF. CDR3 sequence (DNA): TGTGCCAGCAGTTCTATCGGCGGTTGGGACGAGCAGTACTTC.

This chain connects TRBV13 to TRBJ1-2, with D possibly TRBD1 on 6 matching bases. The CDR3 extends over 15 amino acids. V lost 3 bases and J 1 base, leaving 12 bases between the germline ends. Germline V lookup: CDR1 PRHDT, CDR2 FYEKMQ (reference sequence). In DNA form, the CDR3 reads TGTGCCAGCAGCTTGGGGACACTGGGTAACTATGGCTACACCTTC. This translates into CASSLGTLGNYGYTF.

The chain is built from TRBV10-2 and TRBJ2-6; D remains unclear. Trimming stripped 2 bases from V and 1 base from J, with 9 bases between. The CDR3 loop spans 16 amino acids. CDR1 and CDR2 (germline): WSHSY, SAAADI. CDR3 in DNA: TGCGCCAGCAGTGAGGACCGTAGATCTGGGGCCAACGTCCTGACTTTC. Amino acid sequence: CASSEDRRSGANVLTF.

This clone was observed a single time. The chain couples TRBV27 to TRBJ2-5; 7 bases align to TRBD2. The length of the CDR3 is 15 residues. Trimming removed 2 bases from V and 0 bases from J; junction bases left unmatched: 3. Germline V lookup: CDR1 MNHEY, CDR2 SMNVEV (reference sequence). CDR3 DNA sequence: TGTGCCAGCAGTTTAACGACTAGCTACCAAGAGACCCAGTACTTC. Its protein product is CASSLTTSYQETQYF.

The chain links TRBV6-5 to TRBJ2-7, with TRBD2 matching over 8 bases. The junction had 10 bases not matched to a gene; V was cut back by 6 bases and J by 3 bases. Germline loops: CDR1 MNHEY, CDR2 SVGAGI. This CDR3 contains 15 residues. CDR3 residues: CASRRTSLELYEQYF. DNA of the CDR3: TGTGCCAGCAGGCGGACTAGCTTAGAGCTCTACGAGCAGTACTTC.

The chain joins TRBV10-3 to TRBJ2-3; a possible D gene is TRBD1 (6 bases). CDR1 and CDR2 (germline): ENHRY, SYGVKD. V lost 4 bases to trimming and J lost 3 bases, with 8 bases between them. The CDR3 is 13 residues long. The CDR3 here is CAISATGTDTQYF. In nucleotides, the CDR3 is TGTGCCATCAGTGCCACAGGGACAGATACGCAGTATTTT.

The CDR3 nucleotides read TGTGCCAGCAACTTCGGGGACAGGAACACCGGGGAGCTGTTTTTT. This codes for CASNFGDRNTGELFF. The chain has TRBV7-9 and TRBJ2-2; 7 bases are shared with TRBD1. Germline V CDR1 and CDR2: SEHNR, FQNEAQ (reference sequence). The V segment lost 7 bases and the J segment 1 base; nucleotides outside the gene matches: 6. The length of the CDR3 is 15 residues.

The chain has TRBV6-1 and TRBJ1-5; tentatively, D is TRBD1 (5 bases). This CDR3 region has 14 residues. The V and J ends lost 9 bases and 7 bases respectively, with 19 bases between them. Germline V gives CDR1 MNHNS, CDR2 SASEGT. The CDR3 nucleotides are TGTGCCAGTAATGTCCGGCTCAGGGACCAGCCCCAGCATTTT. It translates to CASNVRLRDQPQHF.

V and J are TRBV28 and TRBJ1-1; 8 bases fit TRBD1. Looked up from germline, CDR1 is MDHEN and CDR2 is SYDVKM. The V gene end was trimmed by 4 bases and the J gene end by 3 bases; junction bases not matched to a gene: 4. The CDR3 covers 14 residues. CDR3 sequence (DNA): TGTGCCAGCAGTTCCCAGGGGGCGCACACTGAAGCTTTCTTT. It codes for CASSSQGAHTEAFF.

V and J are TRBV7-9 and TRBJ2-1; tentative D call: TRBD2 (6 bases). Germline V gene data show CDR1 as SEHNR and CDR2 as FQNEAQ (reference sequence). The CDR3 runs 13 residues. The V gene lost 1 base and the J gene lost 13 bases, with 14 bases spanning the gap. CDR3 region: CASSLVEGKDQFF. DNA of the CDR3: TGTGCCAGCAGCTTAGTGGAGGGGAAGGACCAGTTCTTC.

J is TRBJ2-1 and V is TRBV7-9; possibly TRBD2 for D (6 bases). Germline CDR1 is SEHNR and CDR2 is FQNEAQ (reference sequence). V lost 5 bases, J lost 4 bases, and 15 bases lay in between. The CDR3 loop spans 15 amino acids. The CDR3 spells CASSLTAGTYNEQFF. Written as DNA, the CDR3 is TGTGCCAGCAGCCTTACGGCGGGAACATACAATGAGCAGTTCTTC.

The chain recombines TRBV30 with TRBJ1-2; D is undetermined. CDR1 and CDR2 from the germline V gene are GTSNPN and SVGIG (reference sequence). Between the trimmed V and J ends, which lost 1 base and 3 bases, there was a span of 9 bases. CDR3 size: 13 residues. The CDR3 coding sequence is TGTGCCTGGAGTGACGGGAAGGACTATGGCTACACCTTC. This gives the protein CAWSDGKDYGYTF.

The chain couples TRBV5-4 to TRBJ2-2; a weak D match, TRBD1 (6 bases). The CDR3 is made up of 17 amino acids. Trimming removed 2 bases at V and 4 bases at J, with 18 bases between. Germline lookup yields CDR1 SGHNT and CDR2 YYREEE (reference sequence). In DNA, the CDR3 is TGTGCCAGCAGCTTCGGTACAGGGAGAAATCCCACCGGGGAGCTGTTTTTT. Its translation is CASSFGTGRNPTGELFF. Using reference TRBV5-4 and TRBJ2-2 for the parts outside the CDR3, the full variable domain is ETGVTQSPTHLIKTRGQQVTLRCSSQSGHNTVSWYQQALGQGPQFIFQYYREEENGRGNFPPRFSGLQFPNYSSELNVNALELDDSALYLCASSFGTGRNPTGELFFGEGSRLTVL.

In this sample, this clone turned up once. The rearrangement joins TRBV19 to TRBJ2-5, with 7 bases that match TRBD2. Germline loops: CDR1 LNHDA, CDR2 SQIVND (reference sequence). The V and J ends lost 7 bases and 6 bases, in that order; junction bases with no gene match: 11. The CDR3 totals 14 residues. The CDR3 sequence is CASTEIGGSQTQYF. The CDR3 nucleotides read TGTGCCAGTACGGAGATCGGCGGGAGTCAGACCCAGTACTTC.

The CDR3 protein is CASSAPHRDEQYF. DNA of the CDR3: TGTGCCAGCAGTGCCCCACACAGGGACGAGCAGTACTTC. The V and J genes are TRBV25-1 and TRBJ2-7, with a weak D call TRBD1 (6 bases). This CDR3 has 13 amino acids. Germline V lookup: CDR1 MGHDK, CDR2 SYGVNS. V was pared by 4 bases and J by 5 bases, with 12 bases between.

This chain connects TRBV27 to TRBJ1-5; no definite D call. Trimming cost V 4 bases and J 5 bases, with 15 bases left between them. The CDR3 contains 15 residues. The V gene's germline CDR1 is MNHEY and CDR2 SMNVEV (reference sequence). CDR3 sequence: CASSSAATDYQPQHF. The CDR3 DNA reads TGTGCCAGCAGTTCCGCGGCCACAGATTATCAGCCCCAGCATTTT.

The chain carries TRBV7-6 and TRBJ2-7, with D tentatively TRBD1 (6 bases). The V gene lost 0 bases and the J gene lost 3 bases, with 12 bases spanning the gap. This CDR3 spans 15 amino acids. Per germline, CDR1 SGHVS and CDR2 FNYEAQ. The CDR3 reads CASSLAGTFDYEQYF. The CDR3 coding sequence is TGTGCCAGCAGCTTAGCCGGGACATTCGACTACGAGCAGTACTTC.

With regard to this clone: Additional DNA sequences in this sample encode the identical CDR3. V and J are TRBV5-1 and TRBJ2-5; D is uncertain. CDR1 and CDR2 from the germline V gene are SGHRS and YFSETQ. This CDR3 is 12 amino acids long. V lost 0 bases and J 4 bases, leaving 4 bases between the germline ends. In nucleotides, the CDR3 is TGCGCCAGCAGCTTGGGGGCAGAGACCCAGTACTTC. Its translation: CASSLGAETQYF.

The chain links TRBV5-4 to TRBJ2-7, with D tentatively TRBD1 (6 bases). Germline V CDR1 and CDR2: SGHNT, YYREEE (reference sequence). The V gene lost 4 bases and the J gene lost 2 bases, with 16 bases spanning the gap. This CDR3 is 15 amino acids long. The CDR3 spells CASSTIPGQAYEQYF. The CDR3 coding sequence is TGTGCCAGCAGCACTATACCGGGACAAGCCTACGAGCAGTACTTC.

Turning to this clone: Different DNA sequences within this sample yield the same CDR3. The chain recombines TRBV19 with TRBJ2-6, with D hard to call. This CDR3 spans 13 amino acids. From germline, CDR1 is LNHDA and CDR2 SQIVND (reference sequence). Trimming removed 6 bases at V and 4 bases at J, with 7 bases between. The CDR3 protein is CASRTSGANVLTF. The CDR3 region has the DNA TGTGCCAGTAGAACGTCGGGGGCCAACGTCCTGACTTTC.

Written as DNA, the CDR3 is TGTGCCAGCAGCTTGGGACAGGCTTCTATCCCCGAAGCTTTCTTT. It encodes CASSLGQASIPEAFF. The chain recombines TRBV5-4 with TRBJ1-1, with D perhaps matching TRBD1 (6 bases). From germline, CDR1 is SGHNT and CDR2 YYREEE (reference sequence). Trimming shortened V by 0 bases and J by 8 bases, and 17 bases separated the two germline ends. There are 15 residues in the CDR3.

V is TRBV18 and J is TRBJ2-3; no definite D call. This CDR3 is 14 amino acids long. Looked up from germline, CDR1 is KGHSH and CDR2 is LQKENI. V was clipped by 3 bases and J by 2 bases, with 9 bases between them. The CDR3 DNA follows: TGTGCCAGCTCACCGCAGACTGCCACAGATACGCAGTATTTT. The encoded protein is CASSPQTATDTQYF.

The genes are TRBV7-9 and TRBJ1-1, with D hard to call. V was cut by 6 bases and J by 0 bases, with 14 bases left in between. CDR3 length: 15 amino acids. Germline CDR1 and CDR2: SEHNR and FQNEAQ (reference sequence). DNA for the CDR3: TGTGCCAGCAGTATAGCGGCAGAGATGAACACTGAAGCTTTCTTT. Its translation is CASSIAAEMNTEAFF.

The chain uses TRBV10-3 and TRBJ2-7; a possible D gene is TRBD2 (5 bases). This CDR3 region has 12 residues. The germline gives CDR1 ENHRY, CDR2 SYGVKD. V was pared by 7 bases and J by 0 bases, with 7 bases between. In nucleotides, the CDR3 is TGTGCCATCACGGGAAGCTCCTACGAGCAGTACTTC. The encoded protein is CAITGSSYEQYF.